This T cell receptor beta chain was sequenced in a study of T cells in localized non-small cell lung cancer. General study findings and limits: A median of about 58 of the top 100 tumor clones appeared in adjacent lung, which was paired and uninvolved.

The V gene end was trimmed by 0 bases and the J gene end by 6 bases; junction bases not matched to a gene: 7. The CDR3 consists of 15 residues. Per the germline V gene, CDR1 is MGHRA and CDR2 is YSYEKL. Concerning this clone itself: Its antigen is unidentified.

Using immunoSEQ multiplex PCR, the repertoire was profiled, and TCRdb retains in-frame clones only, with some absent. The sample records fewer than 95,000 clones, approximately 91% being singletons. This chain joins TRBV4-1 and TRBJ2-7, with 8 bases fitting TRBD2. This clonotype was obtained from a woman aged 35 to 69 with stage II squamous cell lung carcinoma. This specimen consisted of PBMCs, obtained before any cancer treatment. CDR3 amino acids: CASSQDQLAAGEQYF. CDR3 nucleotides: TGCGCCAGCAGCCAAGATCAACTAGCGGCTGGCGAGCAGTACTTC.